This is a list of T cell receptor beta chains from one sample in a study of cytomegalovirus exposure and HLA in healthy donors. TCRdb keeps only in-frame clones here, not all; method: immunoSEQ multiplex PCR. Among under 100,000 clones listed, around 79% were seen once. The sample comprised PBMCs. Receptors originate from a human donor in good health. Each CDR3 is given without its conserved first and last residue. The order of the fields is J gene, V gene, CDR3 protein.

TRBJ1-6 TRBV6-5 ASMGRHSPLH
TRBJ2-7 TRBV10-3 AISESTSGGGYEQY
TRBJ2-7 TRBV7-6 ASSSPRTGGTYEQY
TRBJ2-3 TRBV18 ASRPTGDTQY
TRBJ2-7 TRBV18 ASSPSNGKGAYEQY
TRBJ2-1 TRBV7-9 ASSPSGSYNEQF
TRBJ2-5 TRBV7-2 ASSLERGGLETQY
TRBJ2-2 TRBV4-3 ASSHIETGGSTGELF
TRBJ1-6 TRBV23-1 ASSHHYTTHEKNSPLH
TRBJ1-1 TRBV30 ACPGGYTEAF
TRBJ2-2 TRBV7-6 ASSLSVGLGELF
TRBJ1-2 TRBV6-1 ASSEVMYGYT
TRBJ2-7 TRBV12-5 ASGFLAAIPTEQY
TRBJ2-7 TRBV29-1 SVGTVYEQY
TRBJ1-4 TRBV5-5 ASSSTGGGEKLF
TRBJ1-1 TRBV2 ASSGGGGAAAF
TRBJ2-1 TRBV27 ASRALDRGYEQF
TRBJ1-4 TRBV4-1 ASWGQGEKLF
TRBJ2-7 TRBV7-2 ASRRTGLFNYEQY
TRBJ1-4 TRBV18 ASSPVQGTNEKLF
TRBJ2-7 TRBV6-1 ASSEEAGDSYEQY
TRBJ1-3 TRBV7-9 ASSYAGRGALGNTIY
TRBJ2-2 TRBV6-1 ASRMLAARTGELF
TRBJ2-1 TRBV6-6 ASSYDGTSGNEQF
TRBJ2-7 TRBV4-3 ASSPGQGRYEQY
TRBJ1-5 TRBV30 AWSGTGGPYSNQPQN
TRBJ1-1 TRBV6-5 ASSGGGTEAF
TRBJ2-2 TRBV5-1 ASSLVGSDTGELF
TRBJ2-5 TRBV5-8 ASSGGYGSGGAEETQY
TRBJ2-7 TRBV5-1 ASSPGQTYEQY
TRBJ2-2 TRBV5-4 ASSRDYSGELF
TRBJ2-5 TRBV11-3 ASSQTRAETQY
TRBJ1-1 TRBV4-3 ASSRQGMGNTEAF
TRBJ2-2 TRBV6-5 ASSYVSTGELF
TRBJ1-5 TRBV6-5 ASSYSRGADKPQH
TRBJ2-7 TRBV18 ASSPSGDSYEQY
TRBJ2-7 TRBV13 ASSSGRVYEQY
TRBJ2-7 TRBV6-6 ASSSPDRVAEQY